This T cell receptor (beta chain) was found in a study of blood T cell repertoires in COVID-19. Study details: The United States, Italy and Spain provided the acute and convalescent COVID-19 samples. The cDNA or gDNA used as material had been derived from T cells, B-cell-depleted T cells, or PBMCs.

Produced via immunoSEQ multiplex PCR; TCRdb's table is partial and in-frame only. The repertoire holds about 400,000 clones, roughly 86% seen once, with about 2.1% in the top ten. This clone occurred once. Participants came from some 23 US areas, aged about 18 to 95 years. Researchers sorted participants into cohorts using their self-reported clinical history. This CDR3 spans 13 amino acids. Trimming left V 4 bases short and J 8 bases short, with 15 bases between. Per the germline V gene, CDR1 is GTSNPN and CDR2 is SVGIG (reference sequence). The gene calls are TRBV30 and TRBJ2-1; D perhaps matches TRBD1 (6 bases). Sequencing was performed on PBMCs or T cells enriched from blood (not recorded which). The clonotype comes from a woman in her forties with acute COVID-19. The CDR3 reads CAWNRVLRDEQFF. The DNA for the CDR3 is TGTGCCTGGAACAGGGTGCTCAGGGATGAGCAGTTCTTC. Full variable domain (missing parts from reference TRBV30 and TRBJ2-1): SQTIHQWPATLVQPVGSPLSLECTVEGTSNPNLYWYRQAAGRGLQLLFYSVGIGQISSEVPQNLSASRPQDRQFILSSKKLLLSDSGFYLCAWNRVLRDEQFFGPGTRLTVL.